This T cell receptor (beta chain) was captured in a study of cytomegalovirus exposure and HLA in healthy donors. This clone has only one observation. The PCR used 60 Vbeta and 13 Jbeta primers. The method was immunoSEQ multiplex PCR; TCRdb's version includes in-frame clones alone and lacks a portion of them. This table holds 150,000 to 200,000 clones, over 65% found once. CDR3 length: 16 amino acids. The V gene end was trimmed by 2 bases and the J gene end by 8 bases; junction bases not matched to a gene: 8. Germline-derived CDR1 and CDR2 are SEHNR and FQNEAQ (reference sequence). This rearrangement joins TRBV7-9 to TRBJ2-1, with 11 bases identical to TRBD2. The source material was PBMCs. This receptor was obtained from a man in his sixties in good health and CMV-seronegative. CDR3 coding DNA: TGTGCCAGCAGCTTAACTAGCGGGAGTCGGGGGGATGAGCAGTTCTTC. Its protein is CASSLTSGSRGDEQFF. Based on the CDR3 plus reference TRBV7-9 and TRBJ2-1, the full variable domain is DTGVSQNPRHKITKRGQNVTFRCDPISEHNRLYWYRQTLGQGPEFLTYFQNEAQLEKSRLLSDRFSAERPKGSFSTLEIQRTEQGDSAMYLCASSLTSGSRGDEQFFGPGTRLTVL.